This T cell receptor beta chain was recorded in a study of cytomegalovirus exposure and HLA in healthy donors. Study-level findings and limits: Reportedly, cytomegalovirus status was diagnosed with high sensitivity and specificity. In a later analysis, TCR beta V- and J-gene trimming showed a link to a missense DCLRE1C variant. Among immune exposure information, only CMV serostatus was available.

PCR involved 60 Vbeta and 13 Jbeta primers. Sequencing was performed with immunoSEQ multiplex PCR; in TCRdb, only in-frame clones are kept and a portion is missing. The data show around 180,000 clones, roughly 84% seen once. This clone was found a few times. Its matching antigen is unknown. V dropped 6 bases and J dropped 3 bases, with 9 bases sitting between them. The CDR3 consists of 12 residues. Germline V CDR1 and CDR2: SEHNR, FQNEAQ (reference sequence). The chain uses TRBV7-9 and TRBJ2-7; perhaps TRBD1 as D (6 bases). The clonotype was recovered from a boy aged 5-17 years in good health and CMV-seronegative. Sample: PBMCs. The CDR3 nucleotides read TGTGCCAGCAGACAGGGTAACTACGAGCAGTACTTC. Translating it yields CASRQGNYEQYF.